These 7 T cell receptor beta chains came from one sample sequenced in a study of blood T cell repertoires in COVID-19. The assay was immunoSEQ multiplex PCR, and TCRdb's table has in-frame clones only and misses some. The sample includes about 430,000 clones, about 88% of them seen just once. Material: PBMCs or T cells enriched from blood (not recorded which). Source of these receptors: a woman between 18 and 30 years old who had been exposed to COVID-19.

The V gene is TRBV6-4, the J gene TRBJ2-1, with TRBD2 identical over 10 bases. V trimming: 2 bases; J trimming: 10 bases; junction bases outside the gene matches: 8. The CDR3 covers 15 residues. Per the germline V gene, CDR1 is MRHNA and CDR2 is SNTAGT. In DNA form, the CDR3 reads TGTGCCAGCAGTGACGAGGGGCTAGCGGGAGAGGAGCAGTTCTTC. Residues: CASSDEGLAGEEQFF.

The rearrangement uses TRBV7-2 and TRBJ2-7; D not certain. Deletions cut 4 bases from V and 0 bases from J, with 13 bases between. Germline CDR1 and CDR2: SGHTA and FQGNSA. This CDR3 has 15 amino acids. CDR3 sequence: CASSSSTGSSYEQYF. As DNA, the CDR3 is TGTGCCAGCAGCTCCTCCACGGGTAGCTCCTACGAGCAGTACTTC.

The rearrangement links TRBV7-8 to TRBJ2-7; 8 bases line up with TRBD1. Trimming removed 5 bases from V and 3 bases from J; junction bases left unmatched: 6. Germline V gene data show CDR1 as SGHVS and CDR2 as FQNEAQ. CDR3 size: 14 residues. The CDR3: CASSPGQGGYEQYF. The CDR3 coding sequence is TGTGCCAGCAGCCCAGGACAGGGCGGCTACGAGCAGTACTTC.

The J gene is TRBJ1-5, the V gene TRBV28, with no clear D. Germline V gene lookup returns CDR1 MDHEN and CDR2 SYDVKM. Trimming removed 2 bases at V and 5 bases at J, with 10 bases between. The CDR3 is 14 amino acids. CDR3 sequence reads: CASSLQSRDQPQHF. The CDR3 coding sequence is TGTGCCAGCAGTTTACAATCTCGGGATCAGCCCCAGCATTTT.

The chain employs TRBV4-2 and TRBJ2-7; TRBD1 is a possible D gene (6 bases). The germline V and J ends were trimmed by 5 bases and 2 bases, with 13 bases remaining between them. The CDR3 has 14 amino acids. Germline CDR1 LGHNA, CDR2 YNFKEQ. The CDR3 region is CASSYRAETYEQYF. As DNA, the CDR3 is TGTGCCAGCAGCTACAGGGCGGAGACCTACGAGCAGTACTTC.

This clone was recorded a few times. CDR3 DNA: TGCAGCGTTGAACCCTGGGACAGCTACAATGAGCAGTTCTTC. Amino acid sequence: CSVEPWDSYNEQFF. This chain uses TRBV29-1 with TRBJ2-1; TRBD1 matches 7 bases. The CDR3 totals 14 residues. CDR1 and CDR2 (germline): SQVTM, ANQGSEA. After removal of 2 bases from V and 3 bases from J, the junction contained 4 bases not matched to a gene.

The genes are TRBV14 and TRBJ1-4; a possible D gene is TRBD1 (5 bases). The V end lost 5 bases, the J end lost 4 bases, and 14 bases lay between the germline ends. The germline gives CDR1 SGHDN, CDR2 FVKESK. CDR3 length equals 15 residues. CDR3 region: CASSYAGTRNEKLFF. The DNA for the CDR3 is TGTGCCAGCAGCTACGCCGGGACTCGTAATGAAAAACTGTTTTTT. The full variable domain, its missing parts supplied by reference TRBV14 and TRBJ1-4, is EAGVTQFPSHSVIEKGQTVTLRCDPISGHDNLYWYRRVMGKEIKFLLHFVKESKQDESGMPNNRFLAERTGGTYSTLKVQPAELEDSGVYFCASSYAGTRNEKLFFGSGTQLSVL.